These 23 T cell receptor beta chains originate from one sample sequenced in a study of T cell repertoires in cytomegalovirus infection. Each CDR3 protein gets one entry after TCRdb re-called the reads with MiXCR. The data hold 650,000 to 900,000 distinct CDR3 sequences, with around a third observed a single time. Antigen specificity for these receptors is unknown. The sequencing used cultured CD8+ T cells from PBMCs, collected from culture after CMV antigen stimulation. These receptors all stem from a human donor in good health (CMV status not recorded). Some clones in this sample may be carry-over from other donors' samples.

The count of this clonotype is one. This may be a read error: a much more frequent sequence differs by one nucleotide. CDR3 residues: CATPRTDRPRGVTF. The CDR3 region has the DNA TGTGCCACCCCCCGGACGGACAGACCTAGGGGTGTAACCTTC. The V and J genes are TRBV12-3 or TRBV12-4 and TRBJ1-2; maybe TRBD1 (6 bases). Trimming left V 10 bases short and J 14 bases short, with 29 bases between. This CDR3 region has 14 residues.

The chain couples TRBV7-3 to TRBJ1-2; D ambiguous. Germline V lookup: CDR1 SGHTA, CDR2 FQGTGA. The CDR3 has 17 residues. Trimming left V 2 bases short and J 4 bases short, with 20 bases between. The CDR3 nucleotides are TGTGCCAGCAGCTTAGCCGGGTTCGGAGAGGAGGGCTATGGCTACACCTTC. This gives the protein CASSLAGFGEEGYGYTF.

The chain recombines TRBV7-6 with TRBJ2-1, with a possible D match to TRBD2 (5 bases). Germline lookup yields CDR1 SGHVS and CDR2 FNYEAQ. With 1 base removed from V and 6 bases from J, the gap between germline ends came to 7 bases. The length of the CDR3 is 13 residues. The CDR3: CASSLEAVNEQFF. The CDR3 nucleotides are TGTGCCAGCAGCTTAGAAGCGGTCAATGAGCAGTTCTTC.

This chain links TRBV11-3 with TRBJ2-1; 10 positions agree with TRBD2. Germline V CDR1 and CDR2: SGHNT, YENEEA. J lost 10 bases, V lost 6 bases, and 6 bases had no gene match. This CDR3 comprises 13 residues. The CDR3 nucleotides are TGTGCCAGCAGTCTAAGCGGGGGGGAGGAGCAGTTCTTC. This codes for CASSLSGGEEQFF.

The CDR3 DNA follows: TGTGCCAGCAGACAGGGTTTCGATTCACCCCTCCACTTT. Protein: CASRQGFDSPLHF. V and J are TRBV6-6 and TRBJ1-6; maybe TRBD1 (6 bases). This CDR3 has 13 amino acids. The germline gives CDR1 MNHNY, CDR2 SVGAGI (reference sequence). Trimming cost V 6 bases and J 8 bases, with 11 bases left between them.

The chain has TRBV6-2 or TRBV6-3 and TRBJ1-6; unclear D gene. The CDR3 consists of 14 residues. V gave up 2 bases and J gave up 9 bases, with 11 bases separating them. From germline, CDR1 is MNHEY and CDR2 SVGEGT. The CDR3 spells CASSYPALGSPLHF. The CDR3 coding sequence is TGTGCCAGCAGTTACCCCGCTTTAGGTTCACCCCTCCACTTT.

The V call is TRBV3-1, the J call TRBJ2-1; a possible D gene is TRBD2 (5 bases). Trimming cost V 0 bases and J 6 bases, with 9 bases left between them. CDR1 is LGHDT and CDR2 is YNNKEL in the germline V gene (reference sequence). The CDR3 is 14 residues long. CDR3 coding DNA: TGTGCCAGCAGCCAAGATCTCCGGGGCAATGAGCAGTTCTTC. Its translation is CASSQDLRGNEQFF.

The rearrangement joins TRBV4-3 to TRBJ2-1, with D unresolved. V was trimmed by 0 bases and J by 6 bases, leaving 9 bases between them. Germline CDR1 is LGHNA and CDR2 is YSLEER. CDR3 length: 14 amino acids. CDR3 DNA sequence: TGCGCCAGCAGCCAAGACGATCATGGCAATGAGCAGTTCTTC. Translating it yields CASSQDDHGNEQFF.

This clonotype was detected only a few times. The rearrangement joins TRBV18 to TRBJ2-3; D unresolved. CDR1 and CDR2 from the germline V gene are KGHSH and LQKENI. The CDR3 consists of 15 residues. V dropped 10 bases and J dropped 2 bases, with 19 bases sitting between them. In DNA, the CDR3 is TGTGCCAACTTACGGTCCGACGAGGCCACAGATACGCAGTATTTT. Protein sequence: CANLRSDEATDTQYF.

The chain recombines TRBV19 with TRBJ1-2; unclear D gene. V was cut by 7 bases and J by 8 bases, with 17 bases left in between. From germline, CDR1 is LNHDA and CDR2 SQIVND (reference sequence). This CDR3 region has 13 residues. CDR3 in amino acids: CASTLRSRRGYTF. CDR3 in DNA: TGTGCCAGTACCCTAAGGTCGCGACGGGGCTACACCTTC.

This clonotype was seen a few times. The J gene is TRBJ2-5, the V gene TRBV2; no firm D call. CDR3 length: 14 amino acids. CDR1 is SNHLY, CDR2 FYNNEI, per germline. The V end lost 0 bases, the J end lost 1 base, and 6 bases lay between the germline ends. CDR3 loop: CASSEARPQETQYF. CDR3 nucleotides: TGTGCCAGCAGTGAAGCGCGACCCCAAGAGACCCAGTACTTC.

In its sample, this clonotype was seen a few times. The chain has TRBV5-6 and TRBJ2-1; possible D gene TRBD1, 6 bases. The CDR3 consists of 17 residues. Germline V CDR1 and CDR2: SGHDT, YYEEEE. Trimming took off 2 bases at V and 4 bases at J, with 19 bases between the two ends. CDR3 protein: CASSFPVDRTPYNEQFF. Here the CDR3 DNA reads TGTGCCAGCAGCTTTCCTGTCGACAGGACCCCGTACAATGAGCAGTTCTTC.

The chain employs TRBV19 and TRBJ1-3; D not certain. Germline V CDR1 and CDR2: LNHDA, SQIVND (reference sequence). Deletions cut 10 bases from V and 0 bases from J, with 19 bases between. The CDR3 consists of 16 residues. CDR3 in DNA: TGTGCCACTGAGGATAAGGACGGCCTCTCTGGAAACACCATATATTTT. Protein: CATEDKDGLSGNTIYF.

This sequence joins TRBV28 and TRBJ1-1; D not certain. With 4 bases removed from V and 2 bases from J, the gap between germline ends came to 11 bases. CDR1 MDHEN and CDR2 SYDVKM come from the germline V gene. This CDR3 spans 14 amino acids. The CDR3: CASSSWTENTEAFF. The CDR3 nucleotides read TGTGCCAGCAGTTCTTGGACGGAAAACACTGAAGCTTTCTTT.

Note on this clonotype: Being one base from a much bigger clone, this may be a read error. The chain is built from TRBV7-6 and TRBJ2-7; a weak D match, TRBD2 (7 bases). CDR1 is SGHVS and CDR2 is FNYEAQ in the germline V gene. The length of the CDR3 is 19 residues. V was trimmed by 1 base and J by 3 bases, leaving 25 bases between them. The CDR3 sequence is CASSLGRGGLVGIIYEQYF. The CDR3 DNA reads as TGTGCCAGCAGCTTAGGCAGGGGCGGACTAGTGGGGATCATCTACGAGCAGTACTTC.

Only a few counts were recorded for this clonotype. This chain links TRBV18 with TRBJ1-5, with 7 bases identical to TRBD1. The V gene's germline CDR1 is KGHSH and CDR2 LQKENI. This CDR3 has 17 residues. The V and J ends lost 0 bases and 0 bases, in that order; junction bases with no gene match: 5. This chain's CDR3 is CASSPPRQGLSNQPQHF. The DNA for the CDR3 is TGTGCCAGCTCACCACCGCGACAGGGCCTTAGCAATCAGCCCCAGCATTTT.

This clonotype has only a few counts. The chain links TRBV7-9 to TRBJ1-1; 7 bases agree with TRBD1. This CDR3 has 15 amino acids. V lost 4 bases to trimming and J lost 3 bases; unmatched junction nucleotides: 8. Germline assignment: CDR1 SEHNR and CDR2 FQNEAQ (reference sequence). CDR3 in amino acids: CASSSPTGVYTEAFF. The CDR3 region has the DNA TGTGCCAGCAGCTCCCCTACAGGGGTTTACACTGAAGCTTTCTTT.

This clonotype has just a few counts. This chain's CDR3 is CASSPSGTSGFYEQYV. The CDR3 DNA follows: TGTGCCAGCAGCCCGTCCGGGACTAGCGGATTTTACGAGCAGTACGTC. The chain uses TRBV7-2 and TRBJ2-7, with 11 bases identical to TRBD2. From germline, CDR1 is SGHTA and CDR2 FQGNSA. J lost 4 bases, V lost 5 bases, and 10 bases had no gene match. This CDR3 contains 16 residues.

The chain recombines TRBV27 with TRBJ2-2; no clear D. The CDR3 has 13 amino acids. Germline V lookup: CDR1 MNHEY, CDR2 SMNVEV (reference sequence). V lost 3 bases and J lost 6, with 8 bases in between. The DNA of the CDR3 is TGTGCCAGCAGTTTGCCACGGGCCGGGGAGCTGTTTTTT. This codes for CASSLPRAGELFF.

This clonotype appeared once. The rearrangement links TRBV27 to TRBJ1-1, with 8 nucleotides matching TRBD1. Trimming at V came to 5 bases and at J to 9 bases, leaving 11 bases not matched to a gene. CDR1 is MNHEY, CDR2 SMNVEV, per germline (reference sequence). This CDR3 contains 14 residues. CDR3 region: CASSGEGDRLKAFF. DNA for the CDR3: TGTGCCAGCAGTGGGGAGGGGGACAGGTTGAAAGCTTTCTTT.

The sample holds a few counts of this clonotype. The chain combines TRBV18 with TRBJ2-2; D perhaps matches TRBD2 (5 bases). This CDR3 has 15 amino acids. CDR1 is KGHSH and CDR2 is LQKENI in the germline V gene. The germline V and J ends were trimmed by 5 bases and 1 base, with 11 bases remaining between them. CDR3: CASSRVRGNTGELFF. The CDR3 region has the DNA TGTGCCAGCTCAAGGGTCCGGGGGAACACCGGGGAGCTGTTTTTT.

CDR3 in amino acids: CASAGRDSRHEPQHF. In nucleotides, the CDR3 is TGTGCCAGTGCGGGCAGGGACTCACGTCACGAGCCCCAGCATTTT. This chain connects TRBV19 to TRBJ1-5; TRBD1 is a possible D gene (5 bases). V lost 8 bases and J 8 bases, leaving 22 bases between the germline ends. Germline CDR1 reads LNHDA; CDR2 reads SQIVND (reference sequence). The CDR3 length is 15 residues.

There are many counts of this clonotype. The chain links TRBV7-6 to TRBJ2-1; 9 bases fit TRBD2. The CDR3 is made up of 18 amino acids. V was clipped by 2 bases and J by 0 bases; unmatched bases: 8. The germline gives CDR1 SGHVS, CDR2 FNYEAQ. The CDR3 DNA reads as TGTGCCAGCAGCTTAACCAGCGGGGGGTGGGGCTCCTACAATGAGCAGTTCTTC. This sequence encodes CASSLTSGGWGSYNEQFF.